The 18 T cell receptor beta chains presented below share a single source sample, sequenced in a study of identical twins' blood T cells. MiXCR, run by TCRdb on the 5' RACE reads, gives a single entry per CDR3 protein. In the table there are a few hundred thousand distinct CDR3 sequences, 28% of which are singletons. The sequenced sample was PBMCs. The receptors come from a woman between 18 and 50 years old in good health.

The table lists this clonotype with a few counts. This chain joins TRBV20-1 and TRBJ1-2; 9 nucleotides match TRBD1. Germline trimming cut 6 bases from V and 3 bases from J; bases unmatched to any gene: 5. Germline V gene sequence: CDR1 DFQATT, CDR2 SNEGSKA (reference sequence). CDR3 length equals 13 residues. CDR3 in DNA: TGCAGTGCGAGACAGGGGGTAGACTATGGCTACACCTTC. Translated, it gives CSARQGVDYGYTF.

This chain joins TRBV10-3 and TRBJ2-1; TRBD2 agrees at 8 bases. Losses at the gene ends were 5 bases for V and 7 bases for J; bases not matched to a gene: 4. This CDR3 spans 13 amino acids. The germline V gene encodes CDR1 ENHRY and CDR2 SYGVKD. The CDR3 DNA reads TGTGCCATCAGTAGTCGGGAGGGGAATGAGCAGTTCTTC. Translated: CAISSREGNEQFF.

This chain connects TRBV6-5 to TRBJ2-2; D gene uncertain. The CDR3 is made up of 13 amino acids. Deletions cut 0 bases from V and 4 bases from J, with 3 bases between. The germline V gene encodes CDR1 MNHEY and CDR2 SVGAGI. The CDR3 DNA reads TGTGCCAGCAGTTACTCGATCACCGGGGAGCTGTTTTTT. It codes for CASSYSITGELFF.

This clonotype turned up a few times. The V call is TRBV28, the J call TRBJ2-7, with D maybe TRBD2 (5 bases). Trimming removed 3 bases at V and 5 bases at J, with 8 bases between. This CDR3 region has 12 residues. Germline V gives CDR1 MDHEN, CDR2 SYDVKM. The DNA of the CDR3 is TGTGCCAGCAGTTTCGGACTTCACGAGCAGTACTTC. Encoded protein: CASSFGLHEQYF.

This clonotype has more than one count but fewer than ten. This rearrangement joins TRBV7-9 to TRBJ2-7, with TRBD1 as a possible D gene (5 bases). The V end was cut by 6 bases, the J end by 5 bases, with 17 bases between. Per germline, CDR1 SEHNR and CDR2 FQNEAQ (reference sequence). The CDR3 has 14 residues. The CDR3 reads CASRKTAGKHEQYF. For the CDR3, the DNA is TGTGCCAGCAGAAAGACTGCAGGGAAGCACGAGCAGTACTTC.

This clonotype appeared a few times. The rearrangement joins TRBV20-1 to TRBJ2-1, with 10 positions matching TRBD1. The end of the DNA aligns better with TRBJ2-7, so the J call may be wrong. The CDR3 spans 12 residues. The germline V gene encodes CDR1 DFQATT and CDR2 SNEGSKA (reference sequence). Here the CDR3 reads CSAPGTGEEQYF. In DNA form, the CDR3 reads TGCAGTGCCCCCGGGACAGGGGAAGAGCAGTACTTC.

Comment on this clonotype: A much larger clonotype is one base distant, so this may be a read error. The V call is TRBV29-1, the J call TRBJ2-3; the D is unclear. This CDR3 contains 12 residues. Germline CDR1 reads SQVTM; CDR2 reads ANQGSEA. CDR3 nucleotide sequence: TGCAGCGTATTCACAGCCCCAGATGCGCAGTATTTT. Its translation: CSVFTAPDAQYF.

This clonotype has a handful of counts. The chain employs TRBV29-1 and TRBJ2-7, with D possibly TRBD2 on 5 matching bases. Germline CDR1 is SQVTM and CDR2 is ANQGSEA. The CDR3 consists of 14 residues. V dropped 4 bases and J dropped 7 bases, with 20 bases sitting between them. CDR3 protein: CSVVSGSVIGEQYF. In DNA, the CDR3 is TGCAGCGTTGTAAGCGGTTCCGTTATAGGGGAGCAGTACTTC.

The V call is TRBV11-2, the J call TRBJ2-1; the match to TRBD2 covers 7 bases. V lost 0 bases, J lost 10 bases, and 6 bases stayed unmatched. Germline-derived CDR1 and CDR2 are SGHAT and FQNNGV. The CDR3 extends over 14 amino acids. The CDR3 here is CASSLDRDYGEQFF. CDR3 bases: TGTGCCAGCAGCTTAGATAGGGACTATGGGGAGCAGTTCTTC.

This clonotype has just a few counts. The chain is built from TRBV10-3 and TRBJ1-2; 12 bases match TRBD1. From germline, CDR1 is ENHRY and CDR2 SYGVKD. The CDR3 loop spans 14 amino acids. The V segment lost 8 bases and the J segment 6 bases; nucleotides outside the gene matches: 7. CDR3 coding DNA: TGTGCCATCTCCGTGGGGACAGGGGGCCATGGCTACACCTTC. Residues: CAISVGTGGHGYTF.

V gene TRBV29-1 combines with J gene TRBJ2-7; a weak D match, TRBD1 (6 bases). Trimming left V 6 bases short and J 7 bases short, with 19 bases between. The CDR3 consists of 13 residues. Germline CDR1 reads SQVTM; CDR2 reads ANQGSEA. CDR3 sequence: CSVCLGTHLEQYF. Here the CDR3 DNA reads TGCAGCGTCTGCCTAGGGACACATTTGGAGCAGTACTTC.

This clonotype showed up many times. The chain has TRBV6-5 and TRBJ1-1; tentatively, D is TRBD1 (5 bases). Trimming removed 6 bases at V and 5 bases at J, with 13 bases between. The CDR3 has 13 residues. Germline V gene lookup returns CDR1 MNHEY and CDR2 SVGAGI. The CDR3 DNA reads as TGTGCCAGCAGCTTGGGTGGGACTACTGAAGCTTTCTTT. Encoded protein: CASSLGGTTEAFF.

In regard to this clonotype: This may stem from a read error, because a much larger clone lies one nucleotide away. The chain carries TRBV20-1 and TRBJ1-3; no reliable D call. Looked up from germline, CDR1 is DFQATT and CDR2 is SNEGSKA (reference sequence). CDR3 length: 13 residues. The CDR3 sequence: CNASNRGSSTIYF. CDR3 in DNA: TGCAATGCTAGTAATCGCGGCTCGAGCACCATATATTTT.

The rearrangement links TRBV6-2 or TRBV6-3 to TRBJ1-1; D remains unclear. V was pared by 6 bases and J by 6 bases, with 11 bases between. This CDR3 comprises 12 residues. The germline gives CDR1 MNHEY, CDR2 SVGEGT. In DNA, the CDR3 is TGTGCCAGCAGGGATCGCAATCCTGAAGCTTTCTTT. Its translation is CASRDRNPEAFF.

This clonotype was counted a few times. The chain employs TRBV29-1 and TRBJ1-2; D not certain. V dropped 4 bases and J dropped 7 bases, with 10 bases sitting between them. The V gene's germline CDR1 is SQVTM and CDR2 ANQGSEA. This CDR3 comprises 11 residues. CDR3 nucleotide sequence: TGCAGCGTTGGGTACAGCCTTGGCTACACCTTC. Amino acids: CSVGYSLGYTF.

V gene TRBV25-1 combines with J gene TRBJ2-3, with 9 bases aligning to TRBD2. V shed 3 bases, J shed 7 bases, and the junction held 14 bases outside the gene matches. Germline CDR1 reads MGHDK; CDR2 reads SYGVNS. The CDR3 extends over 17 amino acids. CDR3 sequence reads: CASSEDSSGALPHTQYF. The CDR3 nucleotides read TGTGCCAGCAGTGAGGACTCTAGCGGGGCCCTCCCGCATACGCAGTATTTT.

This clonotype appeared once. The rearrangement uses TRBV21-1 and TRBJ1-1. TRBV21-1 is assigned pseudogene status. The CDR3 totals 16 residues. In nucleotides, the CDR3 is TGTGCCAGCAGCGTACGACATCTAGGGCCAAACACTGAATCTTTCTTT. Amino acids: CASSVRHLGPNTESFF.

The chain joins TRBV11-2 to TRBJ1-1, with a possible D match to TRBD1 (5 bases). The length of the CDR3 is 14 residues. The germline V and J ends were trimmed by 3 bases and 4 bases, with 12 bases remaining between them. Germline V CDR1 and CDR2: SGHAT, FQNNGV. The CDR3 DNA follows: TGTGCCAGCAGCTTGGCGGGGCTCGGCACTGAAGCTTTCTTT. This gives the protein CASSLAGLGTEAFF. Full variable domain (outside the CDR3, taken from reference TRBV11-2 and TRBJ1-1): EAGVAQSPRYKIIEKRQSVAFWCNPISGHATLYWYQQILGQGPKLLIQFQNNGVVDDSQLPKDRFSAERLKGVDSTLKIQPAKLEDSAVYLCASSLAGLGTEAFFGQGTRLTVV.